Listed below are T cell receptor beta chains from one sample, sequenced in a study of blood T cells in healthy people across ages. Via MiXCR, TCRdb re-called the 5' RACE reads, giving one row per CDR3 protein. This sample has 750,000 to 950,000 distinct CDR3 sequences, with around a quarter found just once. This same sample was also part of a study on T cells of mothers and their children.

Sample: blood. The source of these receptors is a boy between 10 and 17 years old in good health. Each CDR3 is given with its conserved first and last residue. The order of the fields is D gene, J gene, V gene, clone size, CDR3 DNA, CDR3 protein. The D gene is left open where the match is weak. The listing skips clone size in some rows; elsewhere it reads once, few, many or a size class.

D gene: .; J gene: TRBJ2-5; V gene: TRBV6-6; clone size: .; CDR3 DNA: TGTGCCAGCAGGCCCCACAGGGAGCCCCAAGAGACCCAGTACTTC; CDR3 protein: CASRPHREPQETQYF
D gene: TRBD1; J gene: TRBJ2-6; V gene: TRBV12-5; clone size: once; CDR3 DNA: TGTGCTAGTGGTTTTCTTGTCCCGGGACAGGGTTCGGGGGCCAACGTCCTGACTTTC; CDR3 protein: CASGFLVPGQGSGANVLTF
D gene: TRBD2; J gene: TRBJ2-5; V gene: TRBV18; clone size: .; CDR3 DNA: TGTGCCAGCTCACCGACCGTAGCGGGGGAGACCCAGTACTTC; CDR3 protein: CASSPTVAGETQYF
D gene: TRBD1; J gene: TRBJ2-7; V gene: TRBV27; clone size: .; CDR3 DNA: TGTGCCAGCAGTTTATCACCGGGACAGGGCTACGAGCAGTACTTC; CDR3 protein: CASSLSPGQGYEQYF
D gene: TRBD2; J gene: TRBJ2-5; V gene: TRBV29-1; clone size: once; CDR3 DNA: TGCAGCGGAAAACTAGCGGGAGCCGAGACCCAGTACTTC; CDR3 protein: CSGKLAGAETQYF
D gene: .; J gene: TRBJ2-4; V gene: TRBV9; clone size: few; CDR3 DNA: TGTGCCAGCAGCACAGGGACGGGAAAAAACATTCAGTACTTC; CDR3 protein: CASSTGTGKNIQYF
D gene: .; J gene: TRBJ2-5; V gene: TRBV5-4; clone size: .; CDR3 DNA: TGTGCCAGCAGCTTGCAGGCAGTGCTTGAAGAGACCCAGTACTTC; CDR3 protein: CASSLQAVLEETQYF
D gene: .; J gene: TRBJ2-5; V gene: TRBV29-1; clone size: .; CDR3 DNA: TGCAGCGTGGACCTACAGGGCGGAGAGACCCAGCACTTC; CDR3 protein: CSVDLQGGETQHF
D gene: .; J gene: TRBJ2-1; V gene: TRBV5-6; clone size: .; CDR3 DNA: TGTGCCAGCAGCTTGGGAGCGCGGCCAGACTACAATGAGCAGTTCTTC; CDR3 protein: CASSLGARPDYNEQFF
D gene: .; J gene: TRBJ1-3; V gene: TRBV29-1; clone size: .; CDR3 DNA: TGCAGCGCGGGCGGGTCAGGTCCTGGAAACACCATATATTTT; CDR3 protein: CSAGGSGPGNTIYF
D gene: .; J gene: TRBJ2-1; V gene: TRBV19; clone size: .; CDR3 DNA: TGTGCCAGCAGTATGGCGGGGGCCCTCATCTCCTACAATGAGCAGTTCTTT; CDR3 protein: CASSMAGALISYNEQFF
D gene: .; J gene: TRBJ2-3; V gene: TRBV20-1; clone size: once; CDR3 DNA: TGCCGTGCCCGACGGACAGCCACTAGCACAGATACGCAGTATTTT; CDR3 protein: CRARRTATSTDTQYF
D gene: .; J gene: TRBJ2-5; V gene: TRBV30; clone size: .; CDR3 DNA: TGTGCCTGGAGTGTAGGGGCCCAAGAGACCCAGTACTTC; CDR3 protein: CAWSVGAQETQYF
D gene: .; J gene: TRBJ1-4; V gene: TRBV12-3/TRBV12-4; clone size: .; CDR3 DNA: TGTGCCAGCAGCCGAGCCGGGATACCTAATGAAAAACTGTTTTTT; CDR3 protein: CASSRAGIPNEKLFF
D gene: TRBD1; J gene: TRBJ2-6; V gene: TRBV7-9; clone size: once; CDR3 DNA: TGTGCCAGCAGCTTTATGGGACAGACCCCAAGAGGGGCCAACGTCCTGACTTTC; CDR3 protein: CASSFMGQTPRGANVLTF
D gene: .; J gene: TRBJ2-7; V gene: TRBV4-1; clone size: .; CDR3 DNA: TGCGCCAGCAGCCAAGATCTTGGGAGCGGGTCCTACGAGCAGTACTTC; CDR3 protein: CASSQDLGSGSYEQYF
D gene: .; J gene: TRBJ1-4; V gene: TRBV28; clone size: .; CDR3 DNA: TGTGCCAGCAGTTTGACGGGGCGAGGTGAAAAACTGTTTTTT; CDR3 protein: CASSLTGRGEKLFF
D gene: .; J gene: TRBJ2-7; V gene: TRBV7-9; clone size: .; CDR3 DNA: TGTGCCAGCAGCCCCCCCCGGGGGACGGAACCCTACGAGCAGTACTTC; CDR3 protein: CASSPPRGTEPYEQYF
D gene: .; J gene: TRBJ1-6; V gene: TRBV7-6; clone size: few; CDR3 DNA: TGTGCCAGCAGCTTAAGGGCAGGGAGAGATAATTCACCCCTCCACTTT; CDR3 protein: CASSLRAGRDNSPLHF
D gene: .; J gene: TRBJ2-5; V gene: TRBV12-3/TRBV12-4; clone size: few; CDR3 DNA: TGTGCCAGCAGTCTCCCCCTCCGGGACTGGGGGGAGCAGTACTTC; CDR3 protein: CASSLPLRDWGEQYF
D gene: TRBD2; J gene: TRBJ2-7; V gene: TRBV11-2; clone size: few; CDR3 DNA: TGTGCCAGCAGCTTAGCTAGCGGGGCTTCCTACGAGCAGTACTTC; CDR3 protein: CASSLASGASYEQYF
D gene: .; J gene: TRBJ2-7; V gene: TRBV12-3/TRBV12-4; clone size: .; CDR3 DNA: TGTGCCAGCAGCCCTATTTCCCCAGGCGAGCAGTACTTC; CDR3 protein: CASSPISPGEQYF
D gene: TRBD1; J gene: TRBJ2-7; V gene: TRBV6-1; clone size: once; CDR3 DNA: TGTGCCAGCATGCCGGGACAGGGGGGTTACGAGCAGTACTTC; CDR3 protein: CASMPGQGGYEQYF
D gene: .; J gene: TRBJ2-1; V gene: TRBV6-1; clone size: .; CDR3 DNA: TGTGCCAGCAGTGACACTGGTGAGCAGTTCTTC; CDR3 protein: CASSDTGEQFF
D gene: .; J gene: TRBJ2-1; V gene: TRBV5-1; clone size: .; CDR3 DNA: TGCGCCAGCAGCATCTTCTTGCGGGTTCCTCCGTCCAATGAGCAGTTCTTC; CDR3 protein: CASSIFLRVPPSNEQFF
D gene: TRBD1; J gene: TRBJ1-4; V gene: TRBV7-9; clone size: .; CDR3 DNA: TGTGCCAGCAGCCGAGGGACAGGGGGTTCAAAAGAGAAACTGTTTTTT; CDR3 protein: CASSRGTGGSKEKLFF
D gene: TRBD1; J gene: TRBJ2-7; V gene: TRBV7-6; clone size: .; CDR3 DNA: TGTGCCAGCAGCTCACCGGGACAGGGATTCGGGGAGCAGTACTTC; CDR3 protein: CASSSPGQGFGEQYF
D gene: TRBD1; J gene: TRBJ2-7; V gene: TRBV4-1; clone size: .; CDR3 DNA: TGCGCCAGCAGCCGGCAAGCGACAGGGACCCACGAGCAGTACTTC; CDR3 protein: CASSRQATGTHEQYF
D gene: .; J gene: TRBJ2-3; V gene: TRBV9; clone size: few; CDR3 DNA: TGTGCCAGCAGCCCTCAAACCAGCACAGATACGCAGTATTTT; CDR3 protein: CASSPQTSTDTQYF
D gene: .; J gene: TRBJ2-6; V gene: TRBV7-3; clone size: .; CDR3 DNA: TGTGCCAGCAGCCCGACAGTCTCTAAGGGGGCCAACGTCCTGACTTTC; CDR3 protein: CASSPTVSKGANVLTF
D gene: TRBD1; J gene: TRBJ1-4; V gene: TRBV29-1; clone size: .; CDR3 DNA: TGCAGCGTCGGGACAGGTGGTGAAAAACTGTTTTTT; CDR3 protein: CSVGTGGEKLFF
D gene: .; J gene: TRBJ1-4; V gene: TRBV7-8; clone size: few; CDR3 DNA: TGTGCCAGCAGCTTAGTGAGCACAAAACTGTTTTTT; CDR3 protein: CASSLVSTKLFF
D gene: TRBD1; J gene: TRBJ1-2; V gene: TRBV6-1; clone size: .; CDR3 DNA: TGTGCCAGCAGTATCCGCAGGGGGCTTATTCCTATTTATGGCTACACCTTC; CDR3 protein: CASSIRRGLIPIYGYTF
D gene: .; J gene: TRBJ2-1; V gene: TRBV7-3; clone size: .; CDR3 DNA: TGTGCCAGCGGGCCAGATAGCAATGAGCAGTTCTTC; CDR3 protein: CASGPDSNEQFF
D gene: .; J gene: TRBJ2-4; V gene: TRBV5-5; clone size: .; CDR3 DNA: TGTGCCAGCAGCTTAGTAACGGATATGAAAAACATTCAGTACTTC; CDR3 protein: CASSLVTDMKNIQYF
D gene: .; J gene: TRBJ2-6; V gene: TRBV6-1; clone size: .; CDR3 DNA: TGTGCCAGCTGCCGAGGACAGCTTCACTCTGGGGCCAGCGTCCTGACTTTC; CDR3 protein: CASCRGQLHSGASVLTF
D gene: .; J gene: TRBJ1-3; V gene: TRBV5-4; clone size: .; CDR3 DNA: TGTGCCAGCAGCTTGTCCTGCAGGGAGGCCGTCTCTGGAAACACCATATATTTT; CDR3 protein: CASSLSCREAVSGNTIYF
D gene: .; J gene: TRBJ1-1; V gene: TRBV14; clone size: .; CDR3 DNA: TGTGCCAGAAAACAGGGCCGGGGAGCTTTCTTT; CDR3 protein: CARKQGRGAFF
D gene: .; J gene: TRBJ2-6; V gene: TRBV14; clone size: .; CDR3 DNA: TGTGCCAGCAGCCCCCTGTTGGCAGAGGCCAACGTCCTGACTTTC; CDR3 protein: CASSPLLAEANVLTF
D gene: TRBD2; J gene: TRBJ2-5; V gene: TRBV10-3; clone size: few; CDR3 DNA: TGTGCCATCATGGCGGGGGGGCAGGAGACCCAGTACTTC; CDR3 protein: CAIMAGGQETQYF
D gene: .; J gene: TRBJ2-7; V gene: TRBV27; clone size: .; CDR3 DNA: TGTGCCAGCAGCAGGGGCCATACCTACGAGCAGTACTTC; CDR3 protein: CASSRGHTYEQYF
D gene: TRBD1; J gene: TRBJ2-1; V gene: TRBV13; clone size: .; CDR3 DNA: TGTGCCAGCAGCTTAACAGGGGGGCCCAGCAATGAGCAGTTCTTC; CDR3 protein: CASSLTGGPSNEQFF
D gene: .; J gene: TRBJ2-5; V gene: TRBV20-1; clone size: .; CDR3 DNA: TGCAGTGCTAGCCTCCGGGGGGCCGTGGAGACCCAGTACTTC; CDR3 protein: CSASLRGAVETQYF
D gene: TRBD1; J gene: TRBJ2-7; V gene: TRBV5-1; clone size: few; CDR3 DNA: TGCGCCAGCAGCTGGAATCCGGGACAGAACGGCTACGAGCAGTACTTC; CDR3 protein: CASSWNPGQNGYEQYF
D gene: .; J gene: TRBJ2-5; V gene: TRBV9; clone size: .; CDR3 DNA: TGTGCCAGCAGCGTAGGATGGGGGAGACAAGAGACCCAGTACTTC; CDR3 protein: CASSVGWGRQETQYF
D gene: .; J gene: TRBJ1-1; V gene: TRBV27; clone size: .; CDR3 DNA: TGTGCCAGCGGGACCCGGGGGGCTGCTGAAGCTTTCTTT; CDR3 protein: CASGTRGAAEAFF
D gene: .; J gene: TRBJ2-7; V gene: TRBV25-1; clone size: .; CDR3 DNA: TGTGCCAGCATGAGGGGGTCAAGCTCCTACGAGCAGTACTTC; CDR3 protein: CASMRGSSSYEQYF
D gene: .; J gene: TRBJ2-7; V gene: TRBV7-9; clone size: .; CDR3 DNA: TGTGCCAGCAGCTTACACGGGGGCCAAGGGCAGTACTTC; CDR3 protein: CASSLHGGQGQYF
D gene: .; J gene: TRBJ1-2; V gene: TRBV9; clone size: .; CDR3 DNA: TGTGCCAGCAGCGTACATGACCAAACTAACTATGGCTACACCTTC; CDR3 protein: CASSVHDQTNYGYTF
D gene: .; J gene: TRBJ1-2; V gene: TRBV12-3/TRBV12-4; clone size: once; CDR3 DNA: TGTGCCAGCAGCCAGGAGGCCCGGGGGGACTATGGCTACACCTTC; CDR3 protein: CASSQEARGDYGYTF
D gene: TRBD2; J gene: TRBJ2-3; V gene: TRBV29-1; clone size: few; CDR3 DNA: TGCAGCGTTGGTAGGACTAGCGGGTCAAGAACAGATACGCAGTATTTT; CDR3 protein: CSVGRTSGSRTDTQYF
D gene: .; J gene: TRBJ2-4; V gene: TRBV20-1; clone size: .; CDR3 DNA: TGCAGTGCTAGAGCTCCCTATGACGGGGAAGCTCCGTACTTC; CDR3 protein: CSARAPYDGEAPYF
D gene: TRBD2; J gene: TRBJ2-1; V gene: TRBV5-1; clone size: .; CDR3 DNA: TGCGCCAGCAGCTTTTCTGGGAGCGGGGGCGTATACAATGAGCAGTTCTTC; CDR3 protein: CASSFSGSGGVYNEQFF
D gene: TRBD1; J gene: TRBJ2-7; V gene: TRBV5-5; clone size: .; CDR3 DNA: TGTGCCAGCAGCTCCCCACAGGGGGCCTACGAGCAGTACTTC; CDR3 protein: CASSSPQGAYEQYF
D gene: .; J gene: TRBJ2-5; V gene: TRBV30; clone size: .; CDR3 DNA: TGTGCCTGGAGCCCGCTCACCACGGGGACCCAGTACTTC; CDR3 protein: CAWSPLTTGTQYF
D gene: TRBD1; J gene: TRBJ1-5; V gene: TRBV20-1; clone size: few; CDR3 DNA: TGCAGTGCTAGAGAGCCCCGGACAGGGAGCAATCAGCCCCAGCATTTT; CDR3 protein: CSAREPRTGSNQPQHF